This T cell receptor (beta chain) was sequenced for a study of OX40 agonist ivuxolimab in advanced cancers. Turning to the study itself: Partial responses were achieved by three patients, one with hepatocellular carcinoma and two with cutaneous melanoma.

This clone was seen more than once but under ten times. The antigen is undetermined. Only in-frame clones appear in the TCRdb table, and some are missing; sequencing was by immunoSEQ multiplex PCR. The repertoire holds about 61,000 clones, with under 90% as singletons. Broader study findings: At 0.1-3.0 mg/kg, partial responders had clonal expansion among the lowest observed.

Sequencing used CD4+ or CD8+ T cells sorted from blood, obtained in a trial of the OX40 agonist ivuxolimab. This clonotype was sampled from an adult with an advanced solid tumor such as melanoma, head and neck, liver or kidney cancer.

CDR3 coding DNA: TGTGCCAGCAGCTTAGGGACAGGGCGAGGGTCCTACGAGCAGTACTTC. Residues: CASSLGTGRGSYEQYF. This chain links TRBV11-2 with TRBJ2-7; 8 bases line up with TRBD1. Germline trimming cut 1 base from V and 1 base from J; bases unmatched to any gene: 6. The CDR3 runs to 16 residues. Germline V gene lookup returns CDR1 SGHAT and CDR2 FQNNGV. Full variable domain (rest looked up from reference TRBV11-2 and TRBJ2-7): EAGVAQSPRYKIIEKRQSVAFWCNPISGHATLYWYQQILGQGPKLLIQFQNNGVVDDSQLPKDRFSAERLKGVDSTLKIQPAKLEDSAVYLCASSLGTGRGSYEQYFGPGTRLTVT.